This TCR beta chain was captured in a study of Ad26.COV2.S vaccination and SARS-CoV-2 variants. Study-wide background: The trial was COV1001 and the donor's arm was Ad26.COV2.S.

As to treatment: roughly 19 received Ad26.COV2.S at low or high dose, single or two shots; about five received placebo; per-sample allocation not given. It was on day 63 after the first vaccine or placebo injection that samples were taken. In Boston, the donor was an adult between 18-55 years of age. A few counts support this clone. What it binds is not known. Study results and caveats: Vaccinees and placebo recipients showed similar non-spike TCR breadth.

This table comes from immunoSEQ multiplex PCR, and its TCRdb copy is limited to in-frame clones, with some not included. This sample has 450,000 to 550,000 clones, with 80% to 90% found just once. This sequence was found in a person aged 18 to 59 who received the Ad26.COV2.S COVID-19 vaccine or a placebo. The material sequenced was peripheral blood, taken in a trial of Ad26.COV2.S vaccine versus placebo.

DNA of the CDR3: TGTGCCAGCAGCCAAGGGTCGGGACGGCATAATTCACCCCTCCACTTT. Protein sequence: CASSQGSGRHNSPLHF. The chain uses TRBV3-1 (or the pseudogene TRBV3-2) and TRBJ1-6, with TRBD1 as a possible D gene (5 bases). Between the trimmed V and J ends, which lost 1 base and 5 bases, there was a span of 12 bases. Germline V gives CDR1 LGHDT, CDR2 YNNKEL (reference sequence). The CDR3 consists of 16 residues.